This T cell receptor (beta chain) was captured in a study of blood T cell repertoires in COVID-19. Study overall: From the United States, Italy and Spain came samples of acute and convalescent COVID-19. PBMCs, B-cell-depleted T cells, or T cells provided the cDNA or gDNA that made up the material.

Individuals drawn from around 25 US areas were about 18 to 90 years old. In the authors' methods: Using reference gene primer amplification, nucleated cell counts were estimated. The table came from immunoSEQ multiplex PCR; TCRdb's copy has only in-frame clones and leaves some out. Clone size and the V and J calls come from that table; the DNA yielded D and trimming. This table holds about 140,000 clones, 80% to 90% found once. This TCR was sampled from a woman aged 45-65 years with acute COVID-19. The sample was PBMCs or T cells enriched from blood (not recorded which).

CDR3 region: CASSPGVNYEQYF. As DNA, the CDR3 is TGTGCCAGCAGTCCGGGGGTCAACTACGAGCAGTACTTC. The chain links TRBV28 to TRBJ2-7, with D perhaps TRBD2 (6 bases). The ends were cut back, 5 bases at V and 3 bases at J, with 11 bases in the middle. The CDR3 spans 13 residues. Germline CDR1 is MDHEN and CDR2 is SYDVKM.